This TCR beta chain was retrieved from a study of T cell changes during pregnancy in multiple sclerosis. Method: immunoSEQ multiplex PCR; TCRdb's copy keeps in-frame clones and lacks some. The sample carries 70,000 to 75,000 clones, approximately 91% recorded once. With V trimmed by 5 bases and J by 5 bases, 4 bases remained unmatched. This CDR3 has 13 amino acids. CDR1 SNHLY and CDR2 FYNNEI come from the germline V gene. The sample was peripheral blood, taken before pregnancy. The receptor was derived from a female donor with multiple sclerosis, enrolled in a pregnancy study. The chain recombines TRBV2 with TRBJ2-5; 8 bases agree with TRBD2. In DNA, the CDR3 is TGTGCCAGCAGTCGCGGGGGGTTTGAGACCCAGTACTTC. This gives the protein CASSRGGFETQYF.